This entry lists 15 T cell receptor beta chains sequenced from one sample in a study of blood T cell repertoires in COVID-19. Repertoires were generated with immunoSEQ multiplex PCR, while TCRdb's copy carries only in-frame clones and drops some. The sample comprises approximately 50,000 clones, roughly 82% of which are singletons, and under 15% rests with the top ten. Specimen: peripheral blood. These TCRs come from a human donor in a cohort sampled during active COVID-19.

In this sample, this clone turned up a few times. This sequence joins TRBV7-2 and TRBJ1-3, with 9 bases identical to TRBD1. The CDR3 loop spans 17 amino acids. Germline V gene sequence: CDR1 SGHTA, CDR2 FQGNSA. V was pared by 2 bases and J by 1 base, with 6 bases of the junction left unmatched. In DNA, the CDR3 is TGTGCCAGCAGCTTACGGGCACAGGGGGCTTCTGGAAACACCATATATTTT. As protein: CASSLRAQGASGNTIYF.

J is TRBJ2-1 and V is TRBV2; weak D call: TRBD1 (5 bases). The CDR3 is 13 amino acids. V was clipped by 6 bases and J by 3 bases, with 9 bases between them. Germline-derived CDR1 and CDR2 are SNHLY and FYNNEI. CDR3 region: CASSPDNYNEQFF. The CDR3 nucleotides are TGTGCCAGCAGCCCGGACAACTACAATGAGCAGTTCTTC.

This clone was recorded a few times. V and J are TRBV3-1 (or the pseudogene TRBV3-2) and TRBJ1-6; 8 nucleotides align to TRBD1. Germline values: CDR1 LGHDT, CDR2 YNNKEL (reference sequence). V gave up 1 base and J gave up 5 bases; unmatched junction bases: 16. The CDR3 spans 20 residues. The CDR3 protein is CASSQGLGTGIKRNNSPLHF. The DNA of the CDR3 is TGTGCCAGCAGCCAAGGACTCGGGACAGGTATAAAAAGGAATAATTCACCCCTCCACTTT.

The gene calls are TRBV5-5 and TRBJ1-2; 7 positions match TRBD1. The CDR3 length is 14 residues. CDR1 is SGHKS, CDR2 YYEKEE, per germline (reference sequence). With V trimmed by 4 bases and J by 3 bases, 6 bases remained unmatched. The CDR3 region has the DNA TGTGCCAGCAGCGTCTCGACAGGGCACTATGGCTACACCTTC. Its protein product is CASSVSTGHYGYTF.

The V and J genes are TRBV9 and TRBJ2-2; a possible D gene is TRBD1 (6 bases). This CDR3 contains 14 residues. Germline-derived CDR1 and CDR2 are SGDLS and YYNGEE. The V gene lost 3 bases and the J gene lost 8 bases, with 14 bases spanning the gap. CDR3 sequence (DNA): TGTGCCAGCAGCGGAAACAGGGTACATGGGGAGCTGTTTTTT. Protein sequence: CASSGNRVHGELFF.

There are a few counts of this clone. The genes are TRBV30 and TRBJ2-3; TRBD2 might be the D (5 bases). V was cut by 7 bases and J by 2 bases, with 13 bases left in between. This CDR3 region has 13 residues. Germline assignment: CDR1 GTSNPN and CDR2 SVGIG (reference sequence). CDR3 protein: CASIASSTDTQYF. The CDR3 DNA follows: TGTGCCTCTATCGCTAGCTCCACAGATACGCAGTATTTT. Full variable domain (outside the CDR3, taken from reference TRBV30 and TRBJ2-3): SQTIHQWPATLVQPVGSPLSLECTVEGTSNPNLYWYRQAAGRGLQLLFYSVGIGQISSEVPQNLSASRPQDRQFILSSKKLLLSDSGFYLCASIASSTDTQYFGPGTRLTVL.

The chain uses TRBV10-3 and TRBJ2-1; D is perhaps TRBD1 (6 bases). V was trimmed by 4 bases and J by 7 bases, leaving 14 bases between them. Per the germline V gene, CDR1 is ENHRY and CDR2 is SYGVKD. This CDR3 is 14 amino acids long. The CDR3 region has the DNA TGTGCCATCAGTGCGTCTAGGACAGCAAATGAGCAGTTCTTC. Translation: CAISASRTANEQFF.

This sequence joins TRBV29-1 and TRBJ2-5; 9 bases map to TRBD1. V lost 3 bases, J lost 2 bases, and 7 bases stayed unmatched. Germline CDR1 reads SQVTM; CDR2 reads ANQGSEA. The length of the CDR3 is 15 residues. CDR3: CSVDWDREIQETQYF. CDR3 DNA: TGCAGCGTTGACTGGGACAGGGAAATTCAAGAGACCCAGTACTTC.

This clone was detected once. The chain combines TRBV24-1 with TRBJ2-1, with a possible D match to TRBD2 (5 bases). Trimming pared 4 bases from V and 6 bases from J, leaving 15 bases between. Germline V lookup: CDR1 KGHDR, CDR2 SFDVKD. The CDR3 extends over 15 amino acids. CDR3 in amino acids: CATSDSSFTSNEQFF. CDR3 DNA sequence: TGTGCCACCAGTGACTCTTCCTTCACTAGCAATGAGCAGTTCTTC.

V gene TRBV19 combines with J gene TRBJ1-3; 7 nucleotides line up with TRBD1. The CDR3 loop spans 14 amino acids. Per the germline V gene, CDR1 is LNHDA and CDR2 is SQIVND (reference sequence). The V segment lost 6 bases and the J segment 4 bases; nucleotides outside the gene matches: 6. The CDR3 DNA reads as TGTGCCAGTAGCTCGCCGGACAGGGGAAACACCATATATTTT. Amino acids: CASSSPDRGNTIYF.

The rearrangement joins TRBV6-2 or TRBV6-3 to TRBJ1-5; D gene unclear. V dropped 5 bases and J dropped 0 bases, with 11 bases sitting between them. The CDR3 has 15 amino acids. CDR1 is MNHEY, CDR2 SVGEGT, per germline. CDR3 sequence (DNA): TGTGCCAGCAGTCTTAGACACAATAGCAATCAGCCCCAGCATTTT. Translating it yields CASSLRHNSNQPQHF.

This sequence joins TRBV19 and TRBJ2-1; no definite D call. This CDR3 is 12 amino acids long. V was shortened by 2 bases and J by 7 bases, with 6 bases between the two germline ends. Germline CDR1 is LNHDA and CDR2 is SQIVND (reference sequence). This chain's CDR3 is CASSIFGNEQFF. Here the CDR3 DNA reads TGTGCCAGTAGTATATTCGGGAATGAGCAGTTCTTC.

In its sample, this clone was seen once. This chain links TRBV29-1 with TRBJ1-5, with D perhaps matching TRBD1 (5 bases). V lost 5 bases and J lost 0, with 14 bases in between. Per germline, CDR1 SQVTM and CDR2 ANQGSEA. This CDR3 contains 15 residues. The CDR3 region has the DNA TGCAGCGTTTCGACAGTTGCCGATAGCAATCAGCCCCAGCATTTT. Translated: CSVSTVADSNQPQHF.

The CDR3: CASRTQGGGELFF. CDR3 coding DNA: TGTGCCAGCAGGACCCAGGGTGGCGGGGAGCTGTTTTTT. J is TRBJ2-2 and V is TRBV2, with a possible D match to TRBD1 (5 bases). The CDR3 runs 13 residues. CDR1 and CDR2 (germline): SNHLY, FYNNEI. The V end was cut by 6 bases, the J end by 7 bases, with 12 bases between.

The chain joins TRBV6-2 or TRBV6-3 to TRBJ1-5; 7 nucleotides agree with TRBD1. J lost 4 bases, V lost 0 bases, and 6 bases had no gene match. Per germline, CDR1 MNHEY and CDR2 SVGEGT. CDR3 size: 16 residues. CDR3 sequence: CASSYSPTGLNQPQHF. Here the CDR3 DNA reads TGTGCCAGCAGTTACTCCCCGACAGGGTTAAATCAGCCCCAGCATTTT.